This T cell receptor (beta chain) was recorded in a study of identical twins. This clonotype was found a few times. Its matching antigen is unknown. Each CDR3 protein is one row after TCRdb ran MiXCR on the 5' RACE reads. Here the sample spans hundreds of thousands of distinct CDR3 sequences, about 9.4% being singletons. The CDR3 extends over 15 amino acids. Germline CDR1 and CDR2: DFQATT and SNEGSKA (reference sequence). V lost 5 bases, J lost 5 bases, and 20 bases lay in between. General study findings and limits: Diverse VJ usage suggested most zero-insertion clonotypes were not invariant T cells.

Separately, the same data were catalogued under a study of yellow fever vaccine responses in identical twins.

The sample consisted of PBMCs. This receptor was taken from a woman under 30 in good health. The chain is built from TRBV20-1 and TRBJ2-3; a weak D match, TRBD2 (5 bases). The CDR3 loop is CSALPSDRGRDTQYF. CDR3 nucleotide sequence: TGCAGTGCTCTACCTTCTGATCGGGGAAGAGATACGCAGTATTTT.